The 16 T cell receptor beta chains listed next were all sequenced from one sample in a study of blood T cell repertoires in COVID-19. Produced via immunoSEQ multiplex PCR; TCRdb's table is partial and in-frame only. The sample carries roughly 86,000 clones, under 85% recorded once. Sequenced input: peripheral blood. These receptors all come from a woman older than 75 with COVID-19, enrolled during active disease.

CDR3 loop: CASSLETSRTQYF. In DNA, the CDR3 is TGTGCCAGCAGCTTAGAGACTAGCCGTACGCAGTATTTT. This chain links TRBV7-2 with TRBJ2-3; TRBD2 matches at 7 bases. Germline V CDR1 and CDR2: SGHTA, FQGNSA. Germline trimming cut 1 base from V and 8 bases from J; bases unmatched to any gene: 3. The CDR3 consists of 13 residues.

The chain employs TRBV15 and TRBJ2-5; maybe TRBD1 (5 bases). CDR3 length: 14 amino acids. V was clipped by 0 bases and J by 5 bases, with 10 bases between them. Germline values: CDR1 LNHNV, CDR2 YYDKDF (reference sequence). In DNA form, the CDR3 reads TGTGCCACCAGCAGAGAACTAAGGGGTGAGACCCAGTACTTC. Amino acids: CATSRELRGETQYF.

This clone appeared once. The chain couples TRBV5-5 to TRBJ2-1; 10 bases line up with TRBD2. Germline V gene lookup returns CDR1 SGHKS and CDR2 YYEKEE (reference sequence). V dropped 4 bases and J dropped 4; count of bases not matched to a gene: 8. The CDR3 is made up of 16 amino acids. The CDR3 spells CASSAGLAGDYNEQFF. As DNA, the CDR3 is TGTGCCAGCAGCGCCGGTCTAGCGGGGGATTACAATGAGCAGTTCTTC.

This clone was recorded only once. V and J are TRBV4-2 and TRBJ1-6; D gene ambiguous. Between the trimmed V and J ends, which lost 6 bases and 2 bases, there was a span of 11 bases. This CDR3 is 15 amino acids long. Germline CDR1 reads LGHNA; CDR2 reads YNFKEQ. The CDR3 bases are TGTGCCAGCAGTCACGGAGGAGCCTATAATTCACCCCTCCACTTT. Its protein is CASSHGGAYNSPLHF.

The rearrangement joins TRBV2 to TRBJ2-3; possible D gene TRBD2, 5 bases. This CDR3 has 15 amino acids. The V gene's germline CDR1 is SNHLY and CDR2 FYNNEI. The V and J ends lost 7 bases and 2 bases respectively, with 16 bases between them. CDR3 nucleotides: TGTGCCAGCAAAGAAGGGTGGGAGCACACAGATACGCAGTATTTT. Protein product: CASKEGWEHTDTQYF.

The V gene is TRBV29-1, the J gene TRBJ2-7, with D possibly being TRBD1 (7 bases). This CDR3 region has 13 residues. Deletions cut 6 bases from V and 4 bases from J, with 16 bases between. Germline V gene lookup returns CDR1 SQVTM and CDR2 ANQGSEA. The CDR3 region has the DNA TGCAGCGTGGGGGGCGGCAGGGGGTACGAGCAGTACTTC. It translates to CSVGGGRGYEQYF.

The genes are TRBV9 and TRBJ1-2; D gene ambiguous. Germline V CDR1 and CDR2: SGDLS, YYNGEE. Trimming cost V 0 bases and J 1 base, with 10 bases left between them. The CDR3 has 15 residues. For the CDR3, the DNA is TGTGCCAGCAGCGTAGCTCTCAGTGGTAACTATGGCTACACCTTC. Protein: CASSVALSGNYGYTF.

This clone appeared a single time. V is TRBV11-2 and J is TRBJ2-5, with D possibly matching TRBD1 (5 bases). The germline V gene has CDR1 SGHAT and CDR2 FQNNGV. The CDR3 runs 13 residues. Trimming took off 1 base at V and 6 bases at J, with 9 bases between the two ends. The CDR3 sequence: CASSLGGAKTQYF. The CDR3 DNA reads TGTGCCAGCAGCTTAGGGGGCGCAAAGACCCAGTACTTC.

In DNA, the CDR3 is TGTGCCAGCAGTGTTCAGGGGACCGGGGAGCTGTTTTTT. This codes for CASSVQGTGELFF. The chain joins TRBV2 to TRBJ2-2, with D tentatively TRBD1 (6 bases). CDR3 length: 13 amino acids. V lost 4 bases, J lost 5 bases, and 8 bases lay in between. The germline CDR1 and CDR2 sequences are SNHLY and FYNNEI.

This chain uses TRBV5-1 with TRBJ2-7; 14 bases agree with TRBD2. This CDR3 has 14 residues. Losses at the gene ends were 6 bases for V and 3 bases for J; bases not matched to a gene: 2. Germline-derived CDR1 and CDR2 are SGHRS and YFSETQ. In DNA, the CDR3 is TGCGCCAGCACGGGGACTAGCGGGAGCTACGAGCAGTACTTC. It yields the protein CASTGTSGSYEQYF.

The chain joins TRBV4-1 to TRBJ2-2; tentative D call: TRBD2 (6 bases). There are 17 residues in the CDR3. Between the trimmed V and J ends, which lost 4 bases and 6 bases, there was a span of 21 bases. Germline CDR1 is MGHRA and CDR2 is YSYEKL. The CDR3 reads CASSPPVRGGRAGELFF. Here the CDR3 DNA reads TGCGCCAGCAGCCCCCCCGTAAGGGGAGGACGGGCCGGGGAGCTGTTTTTT.

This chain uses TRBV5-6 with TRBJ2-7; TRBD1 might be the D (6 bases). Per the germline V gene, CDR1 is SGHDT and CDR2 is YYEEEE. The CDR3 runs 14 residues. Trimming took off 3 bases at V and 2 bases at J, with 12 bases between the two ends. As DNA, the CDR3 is TGTGCCAGCAGCTGGGGGCCAGGAGCCTACGAGCAGTACTTC. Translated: CASSWGPGAYEQYF. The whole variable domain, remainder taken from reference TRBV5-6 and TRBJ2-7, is DAGVTQSPTHLIKTRGQQVTLRCSPKSGHDTVSWYQQALGQGPQFIFQYYEEEERQRGNFPDRFSGHQFPNYSSELNVNALLLGDSALYLCASSWGPGAYEQYFGPGTRLTVT.

CDR3 nucleotide sequence: TGTGCCAGTATACCTGTACTAGCGGGATTTTCAGATACGCAGTATTTT. Its protein is CASIPVLAGFSDTQYF. This chain connects TRBV18 to TRBJ2-3, with 10 nucleotides matching TRBD2. The V and J ends lost 9 bases and 4 bases, in that order; junction bases with no gene match: 13. From germline, CDR1 is KGHSH and CDR2 LQKENI. The CDR3 is 16 residues long.

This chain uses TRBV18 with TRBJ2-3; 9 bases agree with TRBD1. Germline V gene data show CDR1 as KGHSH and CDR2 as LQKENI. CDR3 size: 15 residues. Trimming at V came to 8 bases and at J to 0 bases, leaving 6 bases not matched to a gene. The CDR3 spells CASRGTGTSTDTQYF. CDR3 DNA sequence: TGTGCCAGCCGAGGGACAGGGACGAGCACAGATACGCAGTATTTT.

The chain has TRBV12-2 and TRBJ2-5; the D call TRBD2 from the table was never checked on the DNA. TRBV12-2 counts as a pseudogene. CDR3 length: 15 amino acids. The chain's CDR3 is CASRWKTSGLETQYF. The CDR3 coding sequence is TGTGCAAGTCGCTGGAAGACTAGCGGGCTAGAGACCCAGTACTTC.

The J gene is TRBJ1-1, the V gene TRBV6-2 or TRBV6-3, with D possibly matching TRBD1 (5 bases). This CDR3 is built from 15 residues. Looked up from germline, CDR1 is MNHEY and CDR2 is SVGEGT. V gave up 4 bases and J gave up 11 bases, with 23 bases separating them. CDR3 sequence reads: CASSWGDLSAARAFF. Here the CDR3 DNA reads TGTGCCAGCAGTTGGGGGGACTTGTCAGCCGCCCGGGCTTTCTTT.